Listed below are T cell receptor beta chains from one sample, sequenced in a study of cytomegalovirus exposure and HLA in healthy donors. Profiling relied on immunoSEQ multiplex PCR, and the TCRdb table lists in-frame clones only, not all of them. Of more than 150,000 clones listed, around 79% are singletons. Material: PBMCs. These TCRs come from a man in his forties or fifties in good health and CMV-seropositive. CDR3s include the opening cysteine and the closing phenylalanine or tryptophan. The D gene is left open where the match is weak. Clone size is stated in some rows and not others, as once, few, many or a class when expanded.

TRBV28,TRBJ2-7,NA,NA,14,TGTGCCAGCAGTCCTCAGGGACTCACCTACGAGCAGTACTTC,CASSPQGLTYEQYF
TRBV5-6,TRBJ1-1,NA,TRBD1,15,TGTGCCAGCAGTAAAGGACAGGGGATGAACACTGAAGCTTTCTTT,CASSKGQGMNTEAFF
TRBV4-3,TRBJ2-3,NA,TRBD2,16,TGCGCCAGCAGCCCACGGGAGGGGTCGAGCACAGATACGCAGTATTTT,CASSPREGSSTDTQYF
TRBV2,TRBJ2-3,few,TRBD1,15,TGTGCCAGCACCGCCAGACAGGGTACGACAGATACGCAGTATTTT,CASTARQGTTDTQYF
TRBV4-2,TRBJ2-7,NA,TRBD2,15,TGTGCCAGCAGGCTTTTACTAGCGGGATACTACGAGCAGTACTTC,CASRLLLAGYYEQYF
TRBV6-5,TRBJ2-5,NA,TRBD2,15,TGTGCCAGCAGTACTATAGCGGGGAATCAAGAGACCCAGTACTTC,CASSTIAGNQETQYF
TRBV5-1,TRBJ2-6,NA,NA,13,TGCGCCGGGCGGGCAGGCTCCGAGTCCGTCCTGACTTTC,CAGRAGSESVLTF
TRBV5-6,TRBJ2-2,few,NA,14,TGTGCCAGCAGCCCCCCAGGCCTCCCCGGGGAGCTGTTTTTT,CASSPPGLPGELFF
TRBV7-8,TRBJ1-2,NA,TRBD1,14,TGTGCCAGCAGCTGGGACAGTTCTAACTATGGCTACACCTTC,CASSWDSSNYGYTF
TRBV10-3,TRBJ1-1,NA,NA,16,TGTGCCATCAGTGGGAACCGGGGTAGGGAAAGTTCTGAAGCTTTCTTT,CAISGNRGRESSEAFF
TRBV12-5,TRBJ1-2,NA,TRBD1,13,TGTGCTAGTGGCCAGGACAGGGTACGAGGCTACACCTTC,CASGQDRVRGYTF
TRBV6-6,TRBJ1-4,NA,TRBD1,14,TGTGCCAGCAGTCGCGGGACAGTTAATGAAAAACTGTTTTTT,CASSRGTVNEKLFF
TRBV29-1,TRBJ1-1,NA,NA,13,TGCAGCGTCCGACAGGACCTGAACACTGAAGCTTTCTTT,CSVRQDLNTEAFF
TRBV5-4,TRBJ2-2,NA,NA,14,TGTGCCAGCAGCTCGGGAGACCTCACCGGGGAGCTGTTTTTT,CASSSGDLTGELFF
TRBV7-2,TRBJ1-6,NA,TRBD1,15,TGTGCCAGCAGCTTTGGGACAGGGCCGAATTCACCCCTCCACTTT,CASSFGTGPNSPLHF
TRBV27,TRBJ1-1,NA,TRBD1,15,TGTGCCAGCAGTTTCATCTACAGGGGAAACACTGAAGCTTTCTTT,CASSFIYRGNTEAFF
TRBV19,TRBJ1-2,NA,TRBD1,16,TGTGCCAGTAGTATGTCGTGGACAGGGGGACTCTATGGCTACACCTTC,CASSMSWTGGLYGYTF
TRBV29-1,TRBJ1-1,NA,TRBD1,12,TGCAGCGTGGACAGGTCGAACACTGAAGCTTTCTTT,CSVDRSNTEAFF